This T cell receptor (beta chain) appears in the sequencing data of a study of OX40 agonist ivuxolimab in advanced cancers. Sequenced by immunoSEQ multiplex PCR; TCRdb stores in-frame clones only, minus some. The repertoire consists of fewer than 60,000 clones, with about 81% occurring once and the leading ten covering 0.69%. Trimming cost V 4 bases and J 0 bases, with 7 bases left between them. CDR3 length: 14 amino acids. Germline V lookup: CDR1 MNHEY, CDR2 SVGAGI. Sequenced here: CD4+ or CD8+ T cells sorted from blood, sampled in a trial of the OX40 agonist ivuxolimab. The source of this sequence is an adult with an advanced solid tumor such as melanoma, head and neck, liver or kidney cancer. V usage is TRBV6-5 and J usage is TRBJ1-3, with D uncertain. CDR3 amino acids: CASSSLNSGNTIYF. The CDR3 bases are TGTGCCAGCAGTTCCCTTAACTCTGGAAACACCATATATTTT.